The 17 T cell receptor beta chains presented below share a single source sample, sequenced in a study of CD8+ T cells in alopecia areata. The treatment is: oral pan-JAK inhibitor, 5-10 mg twice daily. Reverse transcription of extracted RNA yielded cDNA, which provided the sequencing template. This table comes from immunoSEQ multiplex PCR, and its TCRdb copy is limited to in-frame clones, with some not included. The sample has 200,000 to 250,000 clones; under 70% are singletons. The material sequenced was CD4+ T cells sorted from blood, taken at week 4, from a patient treated with tofacitinib. These receptors originate from a human donor with alopecia areata.

This clone was recorded a few times. This chain links TRBV10-3 with TRBJ2-7; D might be TRBD2 (7 bases). CDR3 length equals 16 residues. CDR1 ENHRY and CDR2 SYGVKD come from the germline V gene. V lost 3 bases and J 0 bases, leaving 15 bases between the germline ends. The CDR3 protein is CAISDLPGGSSYEQYF. CDR3 DNA: TGTGCCATCAGTGACTTACCGGGGGGCAGCTCCTACGAGCAGTACTTC.

This chain links TRBV7-2 with TRBJ1-1; 8 bases align to TRBD1. The trim removed 1 base at V and 10 bases at J, leaving 11 bases unmatched. The CDR3 runs to 15 residues. The germline V gene encodes CDR1 SGHTA and CDR2 FQGNSA. CDR3 residues: CASSLGLQGGTVAFF. CDR3 coding DNA: TGTGCCAGCAGCTTAGGTCTACAGGGGGGGACGGTAGCTTTCTTT. Using reference TRBV7-2 and TRBJ1-1 for the parts outside the CDR3, the full variable domain is GAGVSQSPSNKVTEKGKDVELRCDPISGHTALYWYRQSLGQGLEFLIYFQGNSAPDKSGLPSDRFSAERTGGSVSTLTIQRTQQEDSAVYLCASSLGLQGGTVAFFGQGTRLTVV.

The V call is TRBV15, the J call TRBJ2-5, with D uncertain. Germline V gives CDR1 LNHNV, CDR2 YYDKDF (reference sequence). Trimming cost V 0 bases and J 2 bases, with 7 bases left between them. The CDR3 spans 14 residues. The CDR3 bases are TGTGCCACCAGCAGAGATAGGAAACAAGAGACCCAGTACTTC. Translation gives CATSRDRKQETQYF.

About this clone: The same CDR3 arises from other DNA sequences in this sample as well. V is TRBV29-1 and J is TRBJ1-6; D is undetermined. Trimming removed 7 bases from V and 0 bases from J, with 7 bases in between. This CDR3 region has 13 residues. In germline, CDR1 is SQVTM, CDR2 ANQGSEA. CDR3 region: CSARSSYNSPLHF. The CDR3 nucleotides are TGCAGCGCCCGGAGCTCCTATAATTCACCCCTCCACTTT.

This rearrangement joins TRBV5-1 to TRBJ2-2; D not resolved. Trimming took 0 bases from V and 4 from J, leaving 7 bases between them. The germline gives CDR1 SGHRS, CDR2 YFSETQ. The CDR3 has 14 amino acids. CDR3 protein: CASSLEAFTGELFF. The CDR3 DNA is TGCGCCAGCAGCTTGGAAGCGTTCACCGGGGAGCTGTTTTTT.

The chain is built from TRBV6-5 and TRBJ2-3; D perhaps matches TRBD2 (6 bases). Trimming shortened V by 6 bases and J by 1 base, and 14 bases separated the two germline ends. Germline values: CDR1 MNHEY, CDR2 SVGAGI. The CDR3 length is 15 residues. The CDR3 DNA sequence: TGTGCCAGCAGCCCTTCGGGACTTGGCACAGATACGCAGTATTTT. Protein product: CASSPSGLGTDTQYF.

The gene calls are TRBV29-1 and TRBJ1-4; D is perhaps TRBD1 (6 bases). V was clipped by 6 bases and J by 10 bases, with 15 bases between them. The CDR3 has 12 amino acids. Germline CDR1 SQVTM, CDR2 ANQGSEA. CDR3 DNA: TGCAGCGTCGCCGAGGGGGGTTTAAAACTGTTTTTT. It yields the protein CSVAEGGLKLFF.

The chain combines TRBV2 with TRBJ2-7; a possible D gene is TRBD1 (5 bases). The CDR3 contains 13 residues. The V end was cut by 0 bases, the J end by 3 bases, with 6 bases between. Germline V gene sequence: CDR1 SNHLY, CDR2 FYNNEI. CDR3 residues: CASSEARGYEQYF. The CDR3 coding sequence is TGTGCCAGCAGTGAAGCAAGGGGCTACGAGCAGTACTTC.

This chain uses TRBV29-1 with TRBJ1-3; D possibly corresponds to TRBD1 (6 bases). The CDR3 consists of 16 residues. Deletions cut 5 bases from V and 2 bases from J, with 19 bases between. Germline V CDR1 and CDR2: SQVTM, ANQGSEA. The CDR3 bases are TGCAGCGTTCCTAGGGGGGGGGCACTGGCTGGAAACACCATATATTTT. This gives the protein CSVPRGGALAGNTIYF.

The chain is built from TRBV25-1 and TRBJ2-5; D might be TRBD2 (6 bases). CDR1 and CDR2 from the germline V gene are MGHDK and SYGVNS. The CDR3 totals 16 residues. With 6 bases removed from V and 5 bases from J, the gap between germline ends came to 22 bases. Here the CDR3 DNA reads TGTGCCAGCAGCGGGGAGGTTCTAGCGTTGGGGGAGACCCAGTACTTC. Its protein is CASSGEVLALGETQYF. The complete variable domain, with remaining parts taken from reference TRBV25-1 and TRBJ2-5, reads EADIYQTPRYLVIGTGKKITLECSQTMGHDKMYWYQQDPGMELHLIHYSYGVNSTEKGDLSSESTVSRIRTEHFPLTLESARPSHTSQYLCASSGEVLALGETQYFGPGTRLLVL.

The chain is built from TRBV29-1 and TRBJ2-3; D is unclear. CDR3 size: 15 residues. Germline CDR1 is SQVTM and CDR2 is ANQGSEA. Trimming stripped 7 bases from V and 0 bases from J, with 17 bases between. CDR3 amino acids: CSARAGALSTDTQYF. CDR3 nucleotides: TGCAGCGCCCGGGCCGGTGCTCTTAGCACAGATACGCAGTATTTT.

This chain joins TRBV7-2 and TRBJ2-3; TRBD2 matches 8 bases. This CDR3 is 15 amino acids long. Per germline, CDR1 SGHTA and CDR2 FQGNSA. V trimming: 4 bases; J trimming: 3 bases; junction bases outside the gene matches: 6. The CDR3 nucleotides read TGTGCCAGCAGCTCACGGGGGGGCCTTACAGATACGCAGTATTTT. It yields the protein CASSSRGGLTDTQYF.

This clone was observed a few times. The V call is TRBV25-1, the J call TRBJ2-2; unclear D gene. Germline V gene sequence: CDR1 MGHDK, CDR2 SYGVNS. This CDR3 comprises 14 residues. V was pared by 4 bases and J by 4 bases, with 10 bases between. The CDR3 here is CASSASRPTGELFF. In nucleotides, the CDR3 is TGTGCCAGCAGTGCGTCCCGCCCCACCGGGGAGCTGTTTTTT.

This chain connects TRBV29-1 to TRBJ2-5, with unresolved D. Germline CDR1 SQVTM, CDR2 ANQGSEA. V dropped 3 bases and J dropped 1 base, with 21 bases sitting between them. This CDR3 has 17 residues. CDR3 amino acids: CSVDSPPPPEIQETQYF. Here the CDR3 DNA reads TGCAGCGTTGATTCCCCCCCACCACCTGAGATCCAAGAGACCCAGTACTTC.

The chain combines TRBV27 with TRBJ2-7, with 7 nucleotides matching TRBD2. The CDR3 extends over 13 amino acids. Trimming removed 5 bases from V and 1 base from J; junction bases left unmatched: 2. Germline V lookup: CDR1 MNHEY, CDR2 SMNVEV (reference sequence). The CDR3: CASSPGGSYEQYF. DNA for the CDR3: TGTGCCAGCAGTCCCGGGGGGTCCTACGAGCAGTACTTC.

The chain carries TRBV27 and TRBJ2-7, with a weak D call TRBD2 (6 bases). Per germline, CDR1 MNHEY and CDR2 SMNVEV (reference sequence). V was cut by 6 bases and J by 4 bases, with 13 bases left in between. CDR3 length equals 13 residues. The CDR3 DNA is TGTGCCAGCAGGCGGGACGGACCGTACGAGCAGTACTTC. Translating gives CASRRDGPYEQYF.

The rearrangement joins TRBV5-4 to TRBJ2-4; D is possibly TRBD1 (5 bases). Trimming stripped 0 bases from V and 2 bases from J, with 6 bases between. The CDR3 covers 14 residues. Per germline, CDR1 SGHNT and CDR2 YYREEE (reference sequence). CDR3 amino acids: CASSLAGTKNIQYF. The CDR3 coding sequence is TGTGCCAGCAGCTTGGCAGGGACCAAAAACATTCAGTACTTC.